These 30 T cell receptor beta chains were sequenced from one sample in a study of Ad26.COV2.S vaccination and SARS-CoV-2 variants. Clones were read by immunoSEQ multiplex PCR, and TCRdb kept only the in-frame ones, dropping some. This table holds roughly 400,000 clones, around 89% found once. Treatment noted: roughly 19 received Ad26.COV2.S at low or high dose, single or two shots; 5 received placebo; per-sample allocation not given. Sampling took place 63 days after the first vaccine or placebo injection. The starting material was peripheral blood, obtained in a trial of Ad26.COV2.S vaccine versus placebo. These receptors originate from a person between 18 and 60 years old who received the Ad26.COV2.S COVID-19 vaccine or a placebo.

Of note for this clone: One end of the junction varies from germline; a read error may be responsible. The J gene is TRBJ1-2, the V gene TRBV5-5; tentative D call: TRBD1 (6 bases). Germline V gene lookup returns CDR1 SGHKS and CDR2 YYEKEE (reference sequence). CDR3 size: 12 residues. CDR3 loop: CASSLGSGEKFF. CDR3 DNA: TGTGCCAGCAGCTTGGGATCAGGGGAGAAATTCTTC.

The V call is TRBV7-2, the J call TRBJ2-2; the match to TRBD2 covers 7 bases. J gave up 5 bases and V 1 base, and 4 bases lay outside the gene matches. Germline V CDR1 and CDR2: SGHTA, FQGNSA. This CDR3 is 15 amino acids long. This chain's CDR3 is CASSLGGRATGELFF. Written as DNA, the CDR3 is TGTGCCAGCAGCTTAGGCGGGAGAGCGACCGGGGAGCTGTTTTTT.

The genes are TRBV12-3 or TRBV12-4 and TRBJ2-1; TRBD1 agrees at 8 bases. The CDR3 is 13 residues long. The V gene end was trimmed by 6 bases and the J gene end by 6 bases; junction bases not matched to a gene: 4. CDR3 sequence (DNA): TGTGCCAGCAGCCATGGACAGGGCAATGAGCAGTTCTTC. It codes for CASSHGQGNEQFF.

The gene calls are TRBV28 and TRBJ1-1; weak D call: TRBD1 (5 bases). The V gene's germline CDR1 is MDHEN and CDR2 SYDVKM. CDR3 length equals 14 residues. V shed 6 bases and J shed 6 bases, with 17 bases lying between them. CDR3: CASSLGVPPAEAFF. In DNA form, the CDR3 reads TGTGCCAGCAGCCTAGGGGTGCCCCCCGCTGAAGCTTTCTTT.

The rearrangement uses TRBV29-1 and TRBJ2-1, with a possible D match to TRBD2 (6 bases). Germline values: CDR1 SQVTM, CDR2 ANQGSEA. V lost 0 bases to trimming and J lost 9 bases, with 24 bases between them. The CDR3 is made up of 17 amino acids. The CDR3 nucleotides are TGCAGCGTTGAAGATTTCAATCGGCTAGCGTACCAGGGTGAGCAGTTCTTC. Translation: CSVEDFNRLAYQGEQFF.

A word on this clone: The sample carries other DNA sequences with the same CDR3. V gene TRBV3-1 (or the pseudogene TRBV3-2) combines with J gene TRBJ2-5; D call uncertain. Per the germline V gene, CDR1 is LGHDT and CDR2 is YNNKEL (reference sequence). CDR3 length equals 12 residues. Trimming took 0 bases from V and 6 from J, leaving 5 bases between them. CDR3 nucleotide sequence: TGTGCCAGCAGCCAAGATAGGAAGACCCAGTACTTC. Amino acids: CASSQDRKTQYF.

For this clone: In the same sample, other DNA sequences code for this CDR3. The V gene is TRBV28, the J gene TRBJ1-1; D is undetermined. V gave up 2 bases and J gave up 0 bases, with 1 base separating them. The CDR3 contains 12 residues. Per germline, CDR1 MDHEN and CDR2 SYDVKM. The CDR3 loop is CASSLLNTEAFF. DNA for the CDR3: TGTGCCAGCAGTTTACTGAACACTGAAGCTTTCTTT.

J is TRBJ1-2 and V is TRBV10-1; a possible D gene is TRBD1 (6 bases). The V end was cut by 6 bases, the J end by 8 bases, with 13 bases between. Germline V gives CDR1 WNHNN, CDR2 SYGVQD (reference sequence). The CDR3 is made up of 12 amino acids. As DNA, the CDR3 is TGCGCCAGCAGAAGAGGGGGAGGCGGCTACACCTTC. This translates into CASRRGGGGYTF.

The genes are TRBV29-1 and TRBJ2-1, with D maybe TRBD2 (5 bases). The CDR3 is made up of 13 amino acids. Germline V gene sequence: CDR1 SQVTM, CDR2 ANQGSEA. The ends were cut back, 2 bases at V and 4 bases at J, with 9 bases in the middle. Written as DNA, the CDR3 is TGCAGCGTTGAACTAGCCGGGTACAATGAGCAGTTCTTC. This sequence encodes CSVELAGYNEQFF.

The V call is TRBV4-1, the J call TRBJ2-1; 12 nucleotides align to TRBD2. Germline CDR1 and CDR2: MGHRA and YSYEKL. CDR3 length equals 18 residues. Trimming took 1 base from V and 12 from J; bases not matched to a gene: 16. The CDR3 bases are TGCGCCAGCAGCCAAGGAGGAATGACTAGCGGGAGCCGTTGGGTGCAGTTCTTC. The encoded protein is CASSQGGMTSGSRWVQFF.

This rearrangement joins TRBV7-9 to TRBJ2-6, with 7 bases lining up with TRBD1. Trimming removed 5 bases from V and 0 bases from J; junction bases left unmatched: 10. The CDR3 is made up of 18 amino acids. In germline, CDR1 is SEHNR, CDR2 FQNEAQ (reference sequence). The CDR3 bases are TGTGCCAGCAGCGTTCAAGGGACAGTGAACTCTGGGGCCAACGTCCTGACTTTC. Its protein is CASSVQGTVNSGANVLTF.

The CDR3 region has the DNA TGTGCCAGCAGTTTCTGGGGGGGAGAGACCCAGTACTTC. Translation: CASSFWGGETQYF. The chain links TRBV27 to TRBJ2-5; 7 bases are shared with TRBD2. This CDR3 has 13 amino acids. Trimming took 3 bases from V and 4 from J; bases not matched to a gene: 2. CDR1 and CDR2 from the germline V gene are MNHEY and SMNVEV (reference sequence).

The V and J genes are TRBV29-1 and TRBJ2-1; no clear D. CDR3 size: 14 residues. Germline V gene lookup returns CDR1 SQVTM and CDR2 ANQGSEA. Trimming removed 0 bases at V and 0 bases at J, with 6 bases between. The CDR3 region has the DNA TGCAGCGTTGAAGACGCTAGCTCCTACAATGAGCAGTTCTTC. It codes for CSVEDASSYNEQFF.

V usage is TRBV5-6 and J usage is TRBJ2-7, with TRBD1 matching 9 bases. The CDR3 is 15 amino acids. Losses at the gene ends were 2 bases for V and 1 base for J; bases not matched to a gene: 4. Germline V gene lookup returns CDR1 SGHDT and CDR2 YYEEEE. CDR3 amino acids: CASSFTGTGSYEQYF. DNA for the CDR3: TGTGCCAGCAGCTTCACCGGGACAGGGTCCTACGAGCAGTACTTC.

The rearrangement uses TRBV4-1 and TRBJ1-5, with TRBD1 matching 7 bases. The CDR3 loop spans 15 amino acids. V was clipped by 0 bases and J by 6 bases; unmatched bases: 5. The V gene's germline CDR1 is MGHRA and CDR2 YSYEKL. The CDR3 spells CASSQDGRGIQPQHF. Here the CDR3 DNA reads TGCGCCAGCAGCCAAGACGGCAGGGGGATTCAGCCCCAGCATTTT.

To note about this clone: Other DNA sequences within the sample encode an identical CDR3. The chain has TRBV18 and TRBJ2-2, with 7 bases fitting TRBD1. This CDR3 is built from 13 residues. The germline V gene has CDR1 KGHSH and CDR2 LQKENI. With V trimmed by 3 bases and J by 6 bases, 1 base remained unmatched. The CDR3 reads CASSPQGAGELFF. In DNA form, the CDR3 reads TGTGCCAGCTCACCCCAGGGGGCCGGGGAGCTGTTTTTT.

The rearrangement uses TRBV5-1 and TRBJ1-3; possibly TRBD1 for D (6 bases). CDR3 size: 15 residues. Germline values: CDR1 SGHRS, CDR2 YFSETQ. Trimming took off 0 bases at V and 3 bases at J, with 10 bases between the two ends. The CDR3 DNA reads as TGCGCCAGCAGCTTGGGGCCAGGGGATGGAAACACCATATATTTT. It is translated as CASSLGPGDGNTIYF.

The rearrangement links TRBV4-2 to TRBJ1-2; no firm D call. CDR1 LGHNA and CDR2 YNFKEQ come from the germline V gene. V was clipped by 3 bases and J by 1 base, with 9 bases between them. This CDR3 has 14 amino acids. The CDR3 loop is CASSQTDGNYGYTF. The CDR3 DNA is TGTGCCAGCAGCCAGACTGACGGTAACTATGGCTACACCTTC.

In DNA, the CDR3 is TGTGCCAGTAGTATAGATAGCAGGGGGCGAGCGCCCCAGCATTTT. This translates into CASSIDSRGRAPQHF. The rearrangement links TRBV19 to TRBJ1-5; 8 bases agree with TRBD1. There are 15 residues in the CDR3. Germline trimming cut 0 bases from V and 9 bases from J; bases unmatched to any gene: 7. The germline V gene encodes CDR1 LNHDA and CDR2 SQIVND (reference sequence).

The CDR3 loop reads CASSPQGLAGGPHEQFF. The CDR3 DNA sequence: TGTGCCAGCTCACCACAAGGACTAGCGGGAGGGCCTCATGAGCAGTTCTTC. This chain connects TRBV18 to TRBJ2-1, with 15 bases matching TRBD2. Trimming removed 1 base from V and 8 bases from J; junction bases left unmatched: 6. The CDR3 sequence is 17 residues long. Germline V CDR1 and CDR2: KGHSH, LQKENI. Looking up the rest from reference TRBV18 and TRBJ2-1 gives the full variable domain: NAGVMQNPRHLVRRRGQEARLRCSPMKGHSHVYWYRQLPEEGLKFMVYLQKENIIDESGMPKERFSAEFPKEGPSILRIQQVVRGDSAAYFCASSPQGLAGGPHEQFFGPGTRLTVL.

The rearrangement uses TRBV11-3 and TRBJ2-3; the D gene is possibly TRBD2 (6 bases). CDR1 is SGHNT, CDR2 YENEEA, per germline. The V end was cut by 3 bases, the J end by 4 bases, with 14 bases between. The CDR3 has 15 amino acids. The DNA for the CDR3 is TGTGCCAGCAGCTTCGGGGCGGGGTTGGCAGATACGCAGTATTTT. Encoded protein: CASSFGAGLADTQYF.

The chain joins TRBV7-8 to TRBJ2-3, with D tentatively TRBD2 (5 bases). This CDR3 region has 14 residues. Trimming cost V 5 bases and J 3 bases, with 12 bases left between them. Germline lookup yields CDR1 SGHVS and CDR2 FQNEAQ. In nucleotides, the CDR3 is TGTGCCAGCAGCGCCGGGATTAAAACAGATACGCAGTATTTT. As protein: CASSAGIKTDTQYF.

This chain links TRBV29-1 with TRBJ2-7; D uncertain. CDR3 length equals 13 residues. V was shortened by 6 bases and J by 3 bases, with 15 bases between the two germline ends. Germline CDR1 and CDR2: SQVTM and ANQGSEA. In nucleotides, the CDR3 is TGCAGCGTCGCTCGTACCAAGGGCTACGAGCAGTACTTC. Translated: CSVARTKGYEQYF.

V gene TRBV5-1 combines with J gene TRBJ2-7; no clear D gene. The CDR3 is 14 residues long. Trimming took 0 bases from V and 6 from J, leaving 13 bases between them. Germline V gene sequence: CDR1 SGHRS, CDR2 YFSETQ. The CDR3 is CASSLDGTYLEQYF. As DNA, the CDR3 is TGCGCCAGCAGCTTGGATGGTACCTACCTCGAGCAGTACTTC.

This chain uses TRBV14 with TRBJ1-1, with D unclear. Per the germline V gene, CDR1 is SGHDN and CDR2 is FVKESK. The CDR3 sequence is 14 residues long. Trimming shortened V by 0 bases and J by 5 bases, and 10 bases separated the two germline ends. CDR3 sequence: CASSQEARGTEAFF. The CDR3 bases are TGTGCCAGCAGCCAAGAGGCCCGGGGAACTGAAGCTTTCTTT. Full variable domain (rest looked up from reference TRBV14 and TRBJ1-1): EAGVTQFPSHSVIEKGQTVTLRCDPISGHDNLYWYRRVMGKEIKFLLHFVKESKQDESGMPNNRFLAERTGGTYSTLKVQPAELEDSGVYFCASSQEARGTEAFFGQGTRLTVV.

This sequence joins TRBV3-1 (or the pseudogene TRBV3-2) and TRBJ1-1; no definite D call. Trimming cost V 3 bases and J 0 bases, with 14 bases left between them. There are 16 residues in the CDR3. The germline CDR1 and CDR2 sequences are LGHDT and YNNKEL (reference sequence). CDR3 sequence reads: CASSHGIAEMNTEAFF. The CDR3 region has the DNA TGTGCCAGCAGCCATGGCATCGCAGAGATGAACACTGAAGCTTTCTTT.

The chain carries TRBV27 and TRBJ1-1, with 11 bases matching TRBD1. The V and J ends lost 4 bases and 5 bases, in that order; junction bases with no gene match: 9. CDR1 and CDR2 (germline): MNHEY, SMNVEV (reference sequence). The CDR3 length is 16 residues. CDR3 DNA sequence: TGTGCCAGCAGTTCGCCCTCGGGACAGGGGGGAACTGAAGCTTTCTTT. This gives the protein CASSSPSGQGGTEAFF.

The V gene is TRBV12-3 or TRBV12-4, the J gene TRBJ2-2; no reliable D call. The CDR3 extends over 13 amino acids. V was clipped by 3 bases and J by 6 bases, with 8 bases between them. This chain's CDR3 is CASSFRLAGELFF. As DNA, the CDR3 is TGTGCCAGCAGTTTTAGGCTTGCCGGGGAGCTGTTTTTT.

This clone was counted a single time. Other DNA sequences of this sample code for an identical CDR3. The chain has TRBV12-3 or TRBV12-4 and TRBJ2-7; 7 nucleotides align to TRBD2. V dropped 6 bases and J dropped 2; count of bases not matched to a gene: 4. CDR3 length equals 13 residues. The DNA of the CDR3 is TGTGCCAGCAGCCGGGCGGGAGCCTACGAGCAGTACTTC. Residues: CASSRAGAYEQYF.

By frequency in the sample, this clone is medium-sized (0.01 to 0.1%). This chain connects TRBV5-1 to TRBJ1-6; possibly TRBD1 for D (5 bases). V lost 0 bases to trimming and J lost 7 bases, with 14 bases between them. The CDR3 runs 16 residues. Germline V lookup: CDR1 SGHRS, CDR2 YFSETQ. Written as DNA, the CDR3 is TGCGCCAGCAGCTTGGCCGGGACGGCGGCAAATTCACCCCTCCACTTT. As protein: CASSLAGTAANSPLHF.